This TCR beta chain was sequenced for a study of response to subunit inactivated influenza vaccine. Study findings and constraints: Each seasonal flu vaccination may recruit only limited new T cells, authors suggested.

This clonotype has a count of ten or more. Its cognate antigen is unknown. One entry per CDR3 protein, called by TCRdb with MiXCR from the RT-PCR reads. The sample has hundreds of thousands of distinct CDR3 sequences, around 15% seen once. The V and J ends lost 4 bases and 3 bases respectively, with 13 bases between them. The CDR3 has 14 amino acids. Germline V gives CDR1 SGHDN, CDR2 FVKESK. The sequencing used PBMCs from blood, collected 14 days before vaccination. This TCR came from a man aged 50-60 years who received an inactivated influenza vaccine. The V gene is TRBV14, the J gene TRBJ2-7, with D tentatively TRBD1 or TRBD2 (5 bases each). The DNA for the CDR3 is TGTGCCAGCAGCCTTAACCGGGACGTCTACGAGCAGTACTTC. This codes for CASSLNRDVYEQYF.